Sequencing of this T cell receptor (beta chain) was carried out in a study of shared T cell receptors in the human thymus. Libraries were prepared by immunoSEQ multiplex PCR; TCRdb keeps only in-frame clonotypes and omits some of them. This sample has about 500,000 clones, with about 84% found just once. The CDR3 contains 19 residues. This clone turned up a few times. Separately, the same data were catalogued under a study of human thymus T cells. From that report: Thymic and blood repertoires appeared to carry a bias in their V and J gene usage.

The TCR sequence derives from a boy under two years old with a congenital heart defect. V gene TRBV21-1 combines with J gene TRBJ2-6; no DNA check was done on the table's D call, TRBD2. TRBV21-1 is flagged as a pseudogene. What was sequenced was thymocytes. Here the CDR3 reads CASSTGLAGVSSGANVLTF. In DNA form, the CDR3 reads TGTGCCAGCAGCACGGGACTAGCGGGAGTCAGCTCTGGGGCCAACGTCCTGACTTTC.